These 26 T cell receptor beta chains came from one sample sequenced in a study of T cell responses to AZD1222 COVID-19 vaccine. Produced via immunoSEQ multiplex PCR; TCRdb's table is partial and in-frame only. Of tens of thousands of clones in the sample, approximately 86% are singletons; the top ten hold about 7%. The specimen was peripheral blood, collected on day 0 of AZD1222 vaccination. These receptors were obtained from an adult in good health.

This clone was seen a handful of times. The CDR3 nucleotides are TGTGCCAGCAGCTTAGCGGGGACAAACACTGAAGCTTTCTTT. Its protein product is CASSLAGTNTEAFF. This chain joins TRBV7-2 and TRBJ1-1; D possibly corresponds to TRBD1 (6 bases). Germline V gene sequence: CDR1 SGHTA, CDR2 FQGNSA. V was cut by 0 bases and J by 2 bases, with 7 bases left in between. This CDR3 is 14 amino acids long.

The rearrangement uses TRBV24-1 and TRBJ1-4; 7 nucleotides agree with TRBD1. Germline lookup yields CDR1 KGHDR and CDR2 SFDVKD. With 2 bases clipped from V and 3 bases from J, the junction kept 2 bases outside the gene matches. This CDR3 region has 15 residues. CDR3 DNA: TGTGCCACCAGTGATTCGACAGGGTCTAATGAAAAACTGTTTTTT. As protein: CATSDSTGSNEKLFF.

This clone was detected only once. The rearrangement links TRBV30 to TRBJ2-7; unclear D gene. Germline CDR1 GTSNPN, CDR2 SVGIG (reference sequence). This CDR3 contains 12 residues. Deletions cut 3 bases from V and 7 bases from J, with 13 bases between. CDR3 nucleotide sequence: TGTGCCTGGAGCGGCACCTCCCTGGAGCAGTACTTC. This sequence encodes CAWSGTSLEQYF.

This clone was seen more than once but under ten times. This sequence joins TRBV2 and TRBJ2-1; no clear D gene. Germline V gene lookup returns CDR1 SNHLY and CDR2 FYNNEI. The CDR3 contains 14 residues. V was shortened by 3 bases and J by 0 bases, with 6 bases between the two germline ends. For the CDR3, the DNA is TGTGCCAGCAGTGAGCAGAGCTCCTACAATGAGCAGTTCTTC. Translation gives CASSEQSSYNEQFF.

The chain employs TRBV7-2 and TRBJ2-3; D uncertain. V lost 5 bases and J 2 bases, leaving 14 bases between the germline ends. The CDR3 is 15 amino acids. Per germline, CDR1 SGHTA and CDR2 FQGNSA. CDR3 sequence reads: CASSLLKSLTDTQYF. Here the CDR3 DNA reads TGTGCCAGCAGCCTACTCAAATCCCTCACAGATACGCAGTATTTT.

The V gene is TRBV5-1, the J gene TRBJ1-1; no clear D. CDR3 length equals 15 residues. V was trimmed by 4 bases and J by 8 bases, leaving 21 bases between them. CDR1 is SGHRS and CDR2 is YFSETQ in the germline V gene. The CDR3 spells CASSPRERRPQEAFF. CDR3 sequence (DNA): TGCGCCAGCAGCCCGAGGGAGCGCAGGCCGCAGGAAGCTTTCTTT.

The genes are TRBV10-3 and TRBJ1-6; D ambiguous. The germline V gene encodes CDR1 ENHRY and CDR2 SYGVKD. This CDR3 has 14 amino acids. V gave up 6 bases and J gave up 5 bases, with 11 bases separating them. For the CDR3, the DNA is TGTGCCATCAGACGTGGGATCAATAATTCACCCCTCCACTTT. Translated: CAIRRGINNSPLHF.

The chain uses TRBV5-1 and TRBJ1-2, with D hard to call. Germline V gene sequence: CDR1 SGHRS, CDR2 YFSETQ. With 2 bases removed from V and 4 bases from J, the gap between germline ends came to 15 bases. The CDR3 extends over 15 amino acids. The chain's CDR3 is CASSFEQRGSYGYTF. In DNA, the CDR3 is TGCGCCAGCAGCTTCGAACAGAGAGGGTCCTATGGCTACACCTTC.

Concerning this clone itself: Other DNA sequences of this sample code for an identical CDR3. This chain links TRBV19 with TRBJ2-5, with D possibly being TRBD1 (6 bases). The CDR3 consists of 12 residues. Germline V gene lookup returns CDR1 LNHDA and CDR2 SQIVND (reference sequence). Trimming stripped 8 bases from V and 5 bases from J, with 12 bases between. CDR3 DNA: TGTGCCAGTCGACAGGCTGGGGAGACCCAGTACTTC. Translated, it gives CASRQAGETQYF.

The gene calls are TRBV6-5 and TRBJ1-3; D is possibly TRBD1 (5 bases). The CDR3 is 15 residues long. CDR1 is MNHEY, CDR2 SVGAGI, per germline. V dropped 2 bases and J dropped 3 bases, with 11 bases sitting between them. CDR3 sequence reads: CASSYGAASGNTIYF. In DNA, the CDR3 is TGTGCCAGCAGTTACGGGGCGGCTAGTGGAAACACCATATATTTT.

This clone appeared once. The chain uses TRBV7-2 and TRBJ2-5; 15 bases match TRBD2. The CDR3 is 17 amino acids. From germline, CDR1 is SGHTA and CDR2 FQGNSA. The J segment lost 4 bases and the V segment lost 4 bases, leaving 7 bases of the junction unmatched. CDR3 loop: CASSSPQGLAGGETQYF. The CDR3 nucleotides read TGTGCCAGCAGCTCCCCCCAGGGACTAGCGGGAGGAGAGACCCAGTACTTC.

By proportion, this clone is medium-sized. The gene calls are TRBV19 and TRBJ1-1; no clear D. CDR3 length: 12 amino acids. The germline gives CDR1 LNHDA, CDR2 SQIVND (reference sequence). V was clipped by 2 bases and J by 8 bases, with 9 bases between them. CDR3 coding DNA: TGTGCCAGTAGTATAACTCCCAGCGAAGCTTTCTTT. Protein: CASSITPSEAFF.

The rearrangement joins TRBV4-1 to TRBJ1-4; D gene uncertain. The CDR3 spans 14 residues. V was cut by 4 bases and J by 7 bases, with 13 bases left in between. CDR1 MGHRA and CDR2 YSYEKL come from the germline V gene. The CDR3 sequence is CASSLRTLGEKLFF. CDR3 coding DNA: TGCGCCAGCAGCCTGCGTACCCTGGGTGAAAAACTGTTTTTT.

In its sample, this clone was seen once. The V call is TRBV27, the J call TRBJ2-7; TRBD2 aligns across 9 bases. The trim removed 7 bases at V and 2 bases at J, leaving 15 bases unmatched. This CDR3 comprises 17 residues. The V gene's germline CDR1 is MNHEY and CDR2 SMNVEV (reference sequence). The CDR3 coding sequence is TGTGCCAGCAAAAGTTCGCGGGGGGGACGACTTACCTACGAGCAGTACTTC. It encodes CASKSSRGGRLTYEQYF.

The genes are TRBV19 and TRBJ2-3; D is possibly TRBD1 (5 bases). CDR1 and CDR2 (germline): LNHDA, SQIVND (reference sequence). This CDR3 has 13 amino acids. Trimming removed 5 bases from V and 6 bases from J, with 12 bases in between. In DNA, the CDR3 is TGTGCCAGTAGTGTAGGACACTCGGATACGCAGTATTTT. Translated: CASSVGHSDTQYF.

The chain combines TRBV3-1 (or the pseudogene TRBV3-2) with TRBJ2-3; D unresolved. V was clipped by 1 base and J by 4 bases, with 12 bases between them. This CDR3 is built from 15 residues. The V gene's germline CDR1 is LGHDT and CDR2 YNNKEL (reference sequence). CDR3 bases: TGTGCCAGCAGCCAAGTCACCCGTGGGTCAGATACGCAGTATTTT. This sequence encodes CASSQVTRGSDTQYF.

The chain uses TRBV7-3 and TRBJ1-5; D not certain. The CDR3 loop spans 12 amino acids. With 5 bases removed from V and 7 bases from J, the gap between germline ends came to 9 bases. Per the germline V gene, CDR1 is SGHTA and CDR2 is FQGTGA. CDR3 sequence reads: CASSHPRQPQHF. CDR3 sequence (DNA): TGTGCCAGCAGCCACCCGAGGCAGCCCCAGCATTTT.

V gene TRBV7-2 combines with J gene TRBJ1-3; D is unclear. This CDR3 is 15 amino acids long. The V and J ends lost 5 bases and 0 bases respectively, with 11 bases between them. Germline-derived CDR1 and CDR2 are SGHTA and FQGNSA. In DNA, the CDR3 is TGTGCCAGCAGCCCCCCTAGCTTCTCTGGAAACACCATATATTTT. Protein: CASSPPSFSGNTIYF.

J is TRBJ1-5 and V is TRBV30; tentative D call: TRBD1 (5 bases). Germline V gives CDR1 GTSNPN, CDR2 SVGIG (reference sequence). Trimming took 2 bases from V and 6 from J, leaving 20 bases between them. CDR3 length: 16 amino acids. The CDR3 DNA sequence: TGTGCCTGGAGTAATTGGGCCTGGGGGGAGAGTCAGCCCCAGCATTTT. It translates to CAWSNWAWGESQPQHF.

This clone was detected once. Here the CDR3 reads CASSRTWASYEQYF. For the CDR3, the DNA is TGTGCCAGTAGTAGGACCTGGGCCTCCTACGAGCAGTACTTC. The chain links TRBV19 to TRBJ2-7, with D hard to call. CDR1 and CDR2 (germline): LNHDA, SQIVND (reference sequence). CDR3 length: 14 amino acids. With 4 bases removed from V and 0 bases from J, the gap between germline ends came to 10 bases.

This clone appeared once. The V call is TRBV28, the J call TRBJ2-1, with D uncertain. The CDR3 length is 16 residues. Germline V gene sequence: CDR1 MDHEN, CDR2 SYDVKM. The V end lost 7 bases, the J end lost 0 bases, and 16 bases lay between the germline ends. In nucleotides, the CDR3 is TGTGCCAGCATCCGAGGTGGGCCGGTCTCCTACAATGAGCAGTTCTTC. Encoded protein: CASIRGGPVSYNEQFF. Complete variable domain (other parts from reference TRBV28 and TRBJ2-1): DVKVTQSSRYLVKRTGEKVFLECVQDMDHENMFWYRQDPGLGLRLIYFSYDVKMKEKGDIPEGYSVSREKKERFSLILESASTNQTSMYLCASIRGGPVSYNEQFFGPGTRLTVL.

The V gene is TRBV7-9, the J gene TRBJ1-1; D may be TRBD1 (5 bases). CDR1 and CDR2 (germline): SEHNR, FQNEAQ (reference sequence). The V end lost 4 bases, the J end lost 7 bases, and 10 bases lay between the germline ends. The CDR3 covers 12 residues. The CDR3 nucleotides are TGTGCCAGCAGCTCGGGACGGATTGAAGCTTTCTTT. The encoded protein is CASSSGRIEAFF.

The genes are TRBV28 and TRBJ1-1; 8 bases are shared with TRBD1. The CDR3 length is 18 residues. After removal of 3 bases from V and 4 bases from J, the junction contained 16 bases not matched to a gene. Per germline, CDR1 MDHEN and CDR2 SYDVKM. CDR3 in amino acids: CASSLLGAGGAGGTEAFF. The CDR3 DNA is TGTGCCAGCAGTTTGTTAGGGGCAGGGGGCGCGGGAGGCACTGAAGCTTTCTTT.

The chain uses TRBV15 and TRBJ2-1; 7 nucleotides match TRBD1. The V gene end was trimmed by 5 bases and the J gene end by 0 bases; junction bases not matched to a gene: 7. Looked up from germline, CDR1 is LNHNV and CDR2 is YYDKDF (reference sequence). The CDR3 is made up of 16 amino acids. The CDR3 region has the DNA TGTGCCACCAGCCCAGGGACAGCTCCCTCCTACAATGAGCAGTTCTTC. It specifies CATSPGTAPSYNEQFF.

The V and J genes are TRBV30 and TRBJ1-6, with unresolved D. Germline V lookup: CDR1 GTSNPN, CDR2 SVGIG (reference sequence). The V gene lost 0 bases and the J gene lost 9 bases, with 12 bases spanning the gap. CDR3 length: 14 residues. The CDR3 sequence: CAWSVGLSSSPLHF. The DNA of the CDR3 is TGTGCCTGGAGTGTAGGGTTGTCTAGTTCACCCCTCCACTTT.

The chain has TRBV9 and TRBJ1-4; D may be TRBD1 (5 bases). Deletions cut 0 bases from V and 4 bases from J, with 10 bases between. The CDR3 is 15 residues long. Germline V gene sequence: CDR1 SGDLS, CDR2 YYNGEE. CDR3 nucleotides: TGTGCCAGCAGCGTAGTCGGGGGGTTTAATGAAAAACTGTTTTTT. Residues: CASSVVGGFNEKLFF.